These T cell receptor beta chains were read from a single sample in a study of early T cells in non-severe SARS-CoV-2 infection. In TCRdb, the 5' RACE reads were re-called with MiXCR into one record per CDR3 protein. The sample shows 60,000 to 90,000 distinct CDR3 sequences, over 8.5% of them seen only once. The material sequenced was whole blood. All receptors derive from an adult who was a healthcare worker with PCR-confirmed SARS-CoV-2 infection or an uninfected control (not recorded which). Each CDR3 is given with its conserved first and last residue. D genes are given only for firm matches. Expanded clones are given a class, and other clones once, few, many or no size at all.

d_call,v_call,j_call,clone_size,cdr3_aa,cdr3_nt
NA,TRBV6-2/TRBV6-3,TRBJ2-7,many,CASSLPAVGGTYEQYF,TGTGCCAGCAGTCTCCCCGCGGTCGGCGGAACCTACGAGCAGTACTTC
NA,TRBV20-1,TRBJ2-3,NA,CSARDPQGADTQYF,TGCAGTGCTAGAGATCCCCAAGGGGCAGATACGCAGTATTTT
NA,TRBV6-2/TRBV6-3,TRBJ2-7,NA,CASTDHNYEQYF,TGTGCCAGCACAGACCACAACTACGAGCAGTACTTC
NA,TRBV2,TRBJ1-6,few,CASREQVSGAPLHF,TGTGCCAGCAGGGAACAGGTGTCGGGGGCACCCCTCCACTTT
NA,TRBV20-1,TRBJ2-1,many,CSANQPPSNEQFF,TGCAGTGCTAATCAACCCCCCAGTAATGAGCAGTTCTTC
NA,TRBV28,TRBJ1-2,NA,CASGDGEGYPYGYTF,TGTGCCAGCGGGGACGGGGAAGGGTATCCTTATGGCTACACCTTC
NA,TRBV5-1,TRBJ2-3,few,CASSLRAGTSTDTQYF,TGCGCCAGCAGCTTGCGGGCGGGAACTAGCACAGATACGCAGTATTTT
NA,TRBV5-1,TRBJ1-1,many,CASSLNSANRNTEAFF,TGCGCCAGCAGCTTAAATTCCGCGAACCGGAACACTGAAGCTTTCTTT
NA,TRBV5-1,TRBJ2-7,NA,CASSSDLANSYEQYF,TGCGCCAGCAGCAGCGATCTAGCGAACTCCTACGAGCAGTACTTC
NA,TRBV2,TRBJ2-1,few,CASSEYAGPLNEQFF,TGTGCCAGCAGTGAATACGCGGGGCCGCTCAATGAGCAGTTCTTC
NA,TRBV18,TRBJ2-7,many,CASSPTQYEQYF,TGTGCCAGCTCACCAACGCAGTACGAGCAGTACTTC
TRBD1,TRBV7-8,TRBJ1-3,few,CASSRGQGNGNTIYF,TGTGCCAGCAGCCGTGGACAGGGGAATGGAAACACCATATATTTT
TRBD1,TRBV14,TRBJ2-6,many,CASSQKRRQGSYSGANVLTF,TGTGCCAGCAGCCAAAAGAGGAGACAGGGGTCCTACTCTGGGGCCAACGTCCTGACTTTC
TRBD1,TRBV9,TRBJ2-7,few,CASSVGTGSIYEQYF,TGTGCCAGCAGCGTAGGGACAGGGAGTATATACGAGCAGTACTTC
NA,TRBV3-1,TRBJ2-2,few,CASSLLVGGELFF,TGTGCCAGCAGCCTGCTGGTTGGCGGGGAGCTGTTTTTT
NA,TRBV28,TRBJ2-4,many,CASSLRAVSGKNIQYF,TGTGCCAGCAGTCTTCGGGCTGTTAGCGGCAAAAACATTCAGTACTTC
TRBD1,TRBV24-1,TRBJ2-1,few,CATGQGAWDEQFF,TGTGCCACCGGACAGGGGGCTTGGGATGAGCAGTTCTTC
NA,TRBV10-2,TRBJ2-6,few,CASKDVDTSGANVLTF,TGCGCCAGCAAGGACGTAGACACCTCTGGGGCCAACGTCCTGACTTTC
NA,TRBV29-1,TRBJ2-1,NA,CSVESPPSVRLEQFF,TGCAGCGTTGAATCTCCCCCCTCCGTCCGTCTTGAGCAGTTCTTC
NA,TRBV3-2,TRBJ2-5,NA,CASSQDLETQETQYF,TGTGCCAGCAGCCAAGATCTGGAGACTCAAGAGACCCAGTACTTC
NA,TRBV20-1,TRBJ2-1,many,CSASIGGLGGNEQFF,TGCAGTGCTAGTATCGGCGGGCTAGGAGGCAATGAGCAGTTCTTC
NA,TRBV5-1,TRBJ2-2,many,CASSKTGGTGELFF,TGCGCCAGCAGCAAGACAGGCGGCACCGGGGAGCTGTTTTTT
NA,TRBV9,TRBJ2-7,few,CASSVDSGFSYEQYF,TGTGCCAGCAGCGTAGATAGTGGCTTCTCCTACGAGCAGTACTTC
NA,TRBV15,TRBJ2-1,many,CATRQGVQAEQFF,TGTGCCACCAGGCAGGGTGTTCAGGCTGAGCAGTTCTTC
TRBD2,TRBV11-2,TRBJ2-1,many,CASSSSGTSGFNVKFF,TGTGCCAGCAGCTCTTCTGGGACTAGCGGATTTAATGTAAAGTTCTTC
NA,TRBV7-2,TRBJ1-3,NA,CASSLVVGNSGNTIYF,TGTGCCAGCAGCTTAGTGGTGGGCAACTCTGGAAACACCATATATTTT
TRBD1,TRBV10-3,TRBJ2-7,few,CAIRTGQSNEQYF,TGTGCCATCCGGACAGGACAAAGCAACGAGCAGTACTTC
NA,TRBV28,TRBJ1-2,many,CASSSTSPNYGYTF,TGTGCCAGCAGTTCTACATCTCCTAACTATGGCTACACCTTC
NA,TRBV3-1,TRBJ2-5,NA,CASRMGIDWETQYF,TGTGCCAGCAGGATGGGCATTGATTGGGAGACCCAGTACTTC
TRBD2,TRBV5-1,TRBJ2-7,NA,CASSLPSGLEQYF,TGCGCCAGCAGCTTACCTAGCGGGTTAGAGCAGTACTTC
TRBD2,TRBV6-4,TRBJ2-2,NA,CASSLVAGGGHGELFF,TGTGCCAGCAGTCTCGTAGCGGGAGGAGGCCACGGGGAGCTGTTTTTT
TRBD1,TRBV5-1,TRBJ2-7,many,CASSSTGVYEQYF,TGCGCCAGCAGTTCGACAGGGGTCTACGAGCAGTACTTC
TRBD2,TRBV28,TRBJ2-1,many,CASSLSGRAGNEQFF,TGTGCCAGCAGCCTGAGCGGGAGGGCCGGCAATGAGCAGTTCTTC
TRBD2,TRBV28,TRBJ2-1,NA,CASSFNPSSGDSYNEQFF,TGTGCCAGCAGTTTTAACCCTAGTAGCGGGGACTCCTACAATGAGCAGTTCTTC
TRBD2,TRBV27,TRBJ2-7,NA,CASSLTGTSNYEQYF,TGTGCCAGCAGTTTAACCGGGACTAGCAACTACGAGCAGTACTTC
TRBD1,TRBV11-1,TRBJ1-4,many,CASSEDRAELFF,TGTGCCAGCAGCGAGGACAGGGCGGAACTGTTTTTT
TRBD2,TRBV6-5,TRBJ2-1,NA,CASSYVASGRTEQFF,TGTGCCAGCAGTTACGTAGCTAGCGGGAGGACAGAGCAGTTCTTC
TRBD1,TRBV5-1,TRBJ2-7,many,CASSFGQGGSEQYF,TGCGCCAGCAGCTTCGGACAGGGAGGTAGCGAGCAGTACTTC
NA,TRBV24-1,TRBJ2-7,many,CATSDPTGPTYEQYF,TGTGCCACCAGTGACCCGACGGGCCCGACCTACGAGCAGTACTTC
TRBD2,TRBV5-4,TRBJ2-7,many,CASNRPGGLLTEQYF,TGTGCCAGCAACCGACCGGGGGGACTGCTCACCGAGCAGTACTTC